This is a list of T cell receptor beta chains from one sample in a study of blood T cell repertoires in COVID-19. Generated by immunoSEQ multiplex PCR, the TCRdb table keeps only in-frame clones and is missing some. In the table there are about 87,000 clones, 70% to 85% of which are singletons. Sequencing was performed on peripheral blood. The source of these receptors is a woman between 50 and 59 years old with acute or convalescent COVID-19. Each CDR3 is given with its conserved first and last residue. D genes are given only for firm matches. Rows may omit the clone size; those that give it use once, few, many or a size class.

clone size	D gene	V gene	J gene	CDR3 protein	CDR3 DNA
few	TRBD1	TRBV7-9	TRBJ2-7	CASSGTGGLDYEQYF	TGTGCCAGCAGCGGGACAGGGGGCTTAGACTACGAGCAGTACTTC
NA	NA	TRBV5-1	TRBJ2-5	CASSYGQGQETQYF	TGCGCCAGCAGCTACGGTCAGGGTCAAGAGACCCAGTACTTC
NA	TRBD1	TRBV28	TRBJ1-1	CASTRGVLNTEAFF	TGTGCCAGCACCAGGGGGGTCCTGAACACTGAAGCTTTCTTT
NA	NA	TRBV11-1	TRBJ2-5	CASSQEGTQYF	TGTGCCAGCAGCCAGGAAGGGACCCAGTACTTC
NA	NA	TRBV6-5	TRBJ1-5	CASSSGGDGNQPQHF	TGTGCCAGCAGTTCTGGGGGCGATGGCAATCAGCCCCAGCATTTT
few	NA	TRBV7-9	TRBJ1-2	CASSLQVPKGQTYGYTF	TGTGCCAGCAGCTTACAGGTCCCCAAGGGACAAACTTATGGCTACACCTTC
NA	NA	TRBV28	TRBJ2-7	CASRAPGYEQYF	TGTGCCAGCAGGGCGCCGGGCTACGAGCAGTACTTC
NA	NA	TRBV4-2	TRBJ1-5	CASSQVQGPNQPQHF	TGTGCCAGCAGCCAAGTACAGGGACCCAATCAGCCCCAGCATTTT
NA	TRBD1	TRBV2	TRBJ1-1	CASRSDRGAEAFF	TGTGCCAGCAGAAGTGACAGGGGGGCTGAAGCTTTCTTT
NA	NA	TRBV21-1	TRBJ2-5	CASIEPQDDRDQETQYF	TGTGCCAGCATCGAACCCCAGGACGACAGGGACCAAGAGACCCAGTACTTC
NA	TRBD1	TRBV5-8	TRBJ2-1	CASSLQGAPSNEQFF	TGTGCCAGCAGCCTACAGGGGGCTCCAAGTAATGAGCAGTTCTTC
NA	TRBD2	TRBV28	TRBJ2-1	CASSLTSGGYNEQFF	TGTGCCAGCAGCCTTACTAGCGGGGGGTACAATGAGCAGTTCTTC
NA	TRBD2	TRBV5-4	TRBJ2-4	CASSLDGGGRYIAKNIQYF	TGTGCCAGCAGCTTGGACGGCGGGGGGAGATATATAGCCAAAAACATTCAGTACTTC
NA	TRBD1	TRBV3-1/TRBV3-2	TRBJ1-6	CASSQTGVINSPLHF	TGTGCCAGCAGCCAGACAGGGGTAATAAATTCACCCCTCCACTTT
NA	NA	TRBV5-1	TRBJ2-7	CASSQDSLSYEQYF	TGCGCCAGCAGCCAGGACAGTCTTTCCTACGAGCAGTACTTC
NA	TRBD1	TRBV5-1	TRBJ2-3	CASSVGQAASTDTQYF	TGCGCCAGCAGCGTGGGACAGGCGGCTAGCACAGATACGCAGTATTTT